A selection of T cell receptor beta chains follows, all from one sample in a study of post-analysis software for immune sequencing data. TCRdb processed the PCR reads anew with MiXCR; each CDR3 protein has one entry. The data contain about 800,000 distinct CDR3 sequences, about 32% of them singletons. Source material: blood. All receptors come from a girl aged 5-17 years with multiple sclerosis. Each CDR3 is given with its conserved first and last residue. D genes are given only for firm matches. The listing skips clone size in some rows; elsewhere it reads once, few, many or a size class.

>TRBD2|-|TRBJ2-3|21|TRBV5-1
TGCGCCAGCAGTCCCCGGCGTGGCAGCGGGGGTGTGGGGCTGAGCACAGATACGCAGTATTTT
CASSPRRGSGGVGLSTDTQYF
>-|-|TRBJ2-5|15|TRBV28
TGTGCCAGCAGTCGTTACCGGGGGAACCAAGAGACCCAGTACTTC
CASSRYRGNQETQYF
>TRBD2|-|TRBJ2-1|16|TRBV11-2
TGTGCCAGCAGTAGCGGGGCAAACATAGAATTCAATGAGCAGTTCTTC
CASSSGANIEFNEQFF
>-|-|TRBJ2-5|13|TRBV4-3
TGCGCCAGCAGCGAACGGACCCGGGAGACCCAGTACTTC
CASSERTRETQYF
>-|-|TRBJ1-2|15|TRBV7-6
TGTGCCAGCAGCTTAGATGAGGGTGCCGTGACGGGCTACACCTTC
CASSLDEGAVTGYTF
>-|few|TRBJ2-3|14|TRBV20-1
TGCAGTGCAACCGAAGGGGGAGTGACAGATACGCAGTATTTT
CSATEGGVTDTQYF
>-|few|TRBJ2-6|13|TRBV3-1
TGTGCCGTCGCGGGTAGTGGGGCCAACGTCCTGACTTTC
CAVAGSGANVLTF
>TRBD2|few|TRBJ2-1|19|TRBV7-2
TGTGCCAGCAGCCCTTGGCGGAGGACTAGCGGGAGAGTAGGGAATGAGCAGTTCTTC
CASSPWRRTSGRVGNEQFF
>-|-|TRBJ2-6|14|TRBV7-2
TGTGCCAGCAGCTTAGAAACAGGGGCCAACGTCCTGACTTTC
CASSLETGANVLTF
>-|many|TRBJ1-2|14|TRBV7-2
TGTGCCAGCAGCCCCGGGGACCCTAACTATGGCTACACCTTC
CASSPGDPNYGYTF
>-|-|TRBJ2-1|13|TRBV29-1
TGCAGCGTTGGTTTGTCGAGTAAGAGTGAGCAGTTCTTC
CSVGLSSKSEQFF
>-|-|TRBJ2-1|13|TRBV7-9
TGTGCCAGCACCCAGGCGACCTACAATGAGCAGTTCTTC
CASTQATYNEQFF
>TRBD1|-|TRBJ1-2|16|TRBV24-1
TGTGCCACCAGTGATCACGGGACAGGGGGTGACTATGGCTACACCTTC
CATSDHGTGGDYGYTF
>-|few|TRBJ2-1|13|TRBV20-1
TGCAGTTTGGCCGAGCGGACTTACAATGAGCAGTTCTTC
CSLAERTYNEQFF
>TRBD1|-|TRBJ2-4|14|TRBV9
TGTGCCAGCAGACTTTTGGGACAGGGAAACATTCAGTACTTC
CASRLLGQGNIQYF
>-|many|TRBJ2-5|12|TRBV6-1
TGTGCCAGCAGGAGGACCGGGTATGAGCAGTACTTC
CASRRTGYEQYF
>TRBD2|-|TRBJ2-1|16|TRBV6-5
TGTGCCAGCAGTTACTCGGGCGGGAGGGGCATCAATGAGCAGTTCTTC
CASSYSGGRGINEQFF
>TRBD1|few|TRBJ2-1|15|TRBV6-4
TGTGCCAGCAGTGCGGCACCGGGACAGAACAATGAGCAGTTCTTC
CASSAAPGQNNEQFF
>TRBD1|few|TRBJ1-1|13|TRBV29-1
TGCAGCGTTGAAGATCGGTTGGACAGGGCGGCTTTCTTT
CSVEDRLDRAAFF
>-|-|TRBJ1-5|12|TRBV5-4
TGTGCCAGCAGCGTACAGGGCCAGCCCCAGCATTTT
CASSVQGQPQHF
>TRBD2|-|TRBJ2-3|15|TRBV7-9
TGTGCCGCCCAGCCCCCAGCGGGGGGGCGGGATACGCAGTATTTT
CAAQPPAGGRDTQYF
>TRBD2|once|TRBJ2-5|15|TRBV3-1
TGTGCCAGCAGCCAAGAGGTGAGCGGGGAGGAGACCCAGTACTTC
CASSQEVSGEETQYF
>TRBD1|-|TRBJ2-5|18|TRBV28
TGTGCCAGCAGTTTATTGGTGGGGGGACAGGGGGTCCAAGAGACCCAGTACTTC
CASSLLVGGQGVQETQYF
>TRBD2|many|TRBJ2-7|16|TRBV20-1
TGCAGTGCTAGAAAGCCTTGGAGCGGGGCCTCCTACGAGCAGTACTTC
CSARKPWSGASYEQYF
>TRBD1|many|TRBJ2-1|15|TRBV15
TGTGCCACCAGCACACGAACGACAGGGAGCAATGAGCAGTTCTTC
CATSTRTTGSNEQFF
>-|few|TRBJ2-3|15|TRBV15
TGTGCCACCAGCAGAGATGGGGGTGGCACAGATACGCAGTATTTT
CATSRDGGGTDTQYF
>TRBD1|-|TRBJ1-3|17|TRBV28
TGTGCCAGCAGCGGAGGGGGCGCTCGGCTCTCTGGAAACACCATATATTTT
CASSGGGARLSGNTIYF
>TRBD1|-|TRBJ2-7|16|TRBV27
TGTGCCAGCAGTCTCCGGGCGAGACAGGGATCTTGGGAGCAGTACTTC
CASSLRARQGSWEQYF
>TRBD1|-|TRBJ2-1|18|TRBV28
TGTGCCAGCAGTAACCGACAGGGGCTGCCCTTGTCCTACAATGAGCAGTTCTTC
CASSNRQGLPLSYNEQFF
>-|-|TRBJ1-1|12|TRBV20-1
TGCAGTGCCGGGGGGTTTAGGGCAGATCTTTTCTTT
CSAGGFRADLFF
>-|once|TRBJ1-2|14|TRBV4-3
TGCGCCAGCAGCCAAGACCTCCATCAAGATGGCTACACCTTC
CASSQDLHQDGYTF
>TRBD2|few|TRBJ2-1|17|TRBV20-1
TGCAGTGCTAGAGATAGTACTAGCGGGGGGAGTTACAATGAGCAGTTCTTC
CSARDSTSGGSYNEQFF
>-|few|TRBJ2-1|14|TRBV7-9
TGTGCCAGCAGCTTCGGAAACGGGGTCCATGAGCAGTTCTTC
CASSFGNGVHEQFF
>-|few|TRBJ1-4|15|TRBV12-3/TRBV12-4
TGTGCCAGCAGTTCCTCCCAGGGAACTAATGAAAAACTGTTTTTT
CASSSSQGTNEKLFF
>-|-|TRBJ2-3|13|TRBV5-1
TGCGCCAGCAGCCAAATAACGAGAGATACGCAGTATTTT
CASSQITRDTQYF
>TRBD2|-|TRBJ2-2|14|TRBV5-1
TGCGCCAGCAGCTTGGGAACTAGCGTCGGGGAGCTGTTTTTT
CASSLGTSVGELFF
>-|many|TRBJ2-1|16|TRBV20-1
TGCAGTGCTAGAGTCCCCCCCGGCCTCTCCTACAATGAGCAGTTCTTC
CSARVPPGLSYNEQFF
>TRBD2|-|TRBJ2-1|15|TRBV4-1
TGCGCCAGTAGTACCCTAGCGGCCACCTACAATGAGCAGTTCTTC
CASSTLAATYNEQFF
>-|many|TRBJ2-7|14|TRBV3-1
TGTGCCAGCAGCCAAGTCTCCGGCGGTTACGAGCAGTACTTC
CASSQVSGGYEQYF
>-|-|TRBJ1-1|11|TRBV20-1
TGCAGTACCCCCCGTGCCACTGAAGCTTTCTTT
CSTPRATEAFF
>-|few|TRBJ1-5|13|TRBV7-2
TGTGCCAGCAGCCTCCCCAGCGGTCAGCCCCAGCATTTT
CASSLPSGQPQHF
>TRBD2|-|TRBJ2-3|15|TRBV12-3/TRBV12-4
TGTGCCGGCAGCCCCACGACTAGCAGAACAGATACGCAGTATTTT
CAGSPTTSRTDTQYF
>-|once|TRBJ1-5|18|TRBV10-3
TGTGCCATCAGTGAGTCTATCGGGGCCTCCGGGGGCAATCAGCCCCAGCATTTT
CAISESIGASGGNQPQHF
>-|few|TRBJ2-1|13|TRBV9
TGTGCCAGCTCCGAGCGGGCGGACAATGAGCAGTTCTTC
CASSERADNEQFF
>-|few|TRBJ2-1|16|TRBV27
TGTGCCAGCAGTTTATCAGGGGCGCTCCTCTACAATGAGCAGTTCTTC
CASSLSGALLYNEQFF
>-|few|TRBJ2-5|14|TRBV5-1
TGCGCCAGCAGGGGGGGCCGGTACCAAGAGACCCAGTACTTC
CASRGGRYQETQYF
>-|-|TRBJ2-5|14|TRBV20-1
TGCAGTGCTAGAGCGTCGCGTGGTATAGAGACCCAGTACTTC
CSARASRGIETQYF
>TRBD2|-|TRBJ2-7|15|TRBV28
TGTGCCAGCAGTCGACTAGCGGGAGACGTTAACGAGCAGTACTTC
CASSRLAGDVNEQYF
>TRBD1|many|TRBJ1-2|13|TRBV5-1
TGTGCCAGCAGCTTGGGGACAGGGCATGGCTACACCTTC
CASSLGTGHGYTF
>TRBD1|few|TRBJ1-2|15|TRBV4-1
TGCGCCAGCAGCCAAGATCAAGACAGGGGGTATGGCTACACCTTC
CASSQDQDRGYGYTF
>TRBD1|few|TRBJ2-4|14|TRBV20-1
TGCAGTCCACAGGGGCCGGGAGCCAAAAACATTCAGTACTTC
CSPQGPGAKNIQYF